This TCR beta chain was recovered during a study of CD8+ T cells in alopecia areata. In the study overall: Twice daily, treated patients received 5 to 10 mg of oral tofacitinib.

The CDR3 sequence is 13 residues long. V lost 3 bases to trimming and J lost 4 bases, with 10 bases between them. Germline assignment: CDR1 SQVTM and CDR2 ANQGSEA. Concerning this clone: Its target is not known.

This sample's treatment: oral pan-JAK inhibitor, 5-10 mg twice daily. Findings and caveats of the study: Sequences from scalp samples also cover resident alphabeta T cells of normal skin. Uncertain still, given a single nonresponder, is whether baseline CD8+ expansion links to response. Patients displayed less clarity in TCR sharing than mice, a finding possibly related to HLA.

Reverse transcription of extracted RNA yielded cDNA, which provided the sequencing template. Libraries were prepared by immunoSEQ multiplex PCR; TCRdb keeps only in-frame clonotypes and omits some of them. The sample includes 120,000 to 150,000 clones, about 86% of them seen just once. The source was CD8+ T cells sorted from blood, collected at week 4, from a patient treated with tofacitinib. This TCR was recovered from a human donor with alopecia areata. This sequence joins TRBV29-1 and TRBJ2-1; D is uncertain. The CDR3, as DNA: TGCAGCGTTGACTACAGTCTGTACAATGAGCAGTTCTTC. Its translation: CSVDYSLYNEQFF.